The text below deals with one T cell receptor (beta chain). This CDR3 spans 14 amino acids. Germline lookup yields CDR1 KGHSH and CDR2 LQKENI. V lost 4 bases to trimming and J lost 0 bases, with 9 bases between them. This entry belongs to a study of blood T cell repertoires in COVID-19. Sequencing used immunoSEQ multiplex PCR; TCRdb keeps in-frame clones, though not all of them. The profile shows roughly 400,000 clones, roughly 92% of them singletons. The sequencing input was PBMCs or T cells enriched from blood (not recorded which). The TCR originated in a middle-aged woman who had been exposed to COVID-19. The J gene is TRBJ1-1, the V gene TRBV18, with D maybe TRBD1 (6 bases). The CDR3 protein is CASSRTGMNTEAFF. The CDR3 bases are TGTGCCAGCTCACGAACAGGGATGAACACTGAAGCTTTCTTT.